This T cell receptor beta chain was found in a study of cytomegalovirus exposure and HLA in healthy donors. This clone was detected only once. Its target is unknown. Findings of the study overall: Reported results showed that the classifier diagnosed cytomegalovirus status with high specificity and sensitivity.

This table comes from immunoSEQ multiplex PCR, and its TCRdb copy is limited to in-frame clones, with some not included. This sample has about 130,000 clones, with roughly 90% found just once. The ends lost 11 bases at V and 0 bases at J; junction bases unmatched: 11. CDR3 length: 16 residues. CDR1 and CDR2 (germline): SGHAT, FQNNGV. The source of this sequence is a man between 25 and 39 years old in good health and CMV-seronegative. The chain recombines TRBV11-2 with TRBJ1-3; 9 bases are shared with TRBD1. Sequenced: PBMCs. CDR3 region: CASTARDRASGNTIYF. The CDR3 DNA reads as TGTGCCTCCACCGCCCGGGACAGGGCCTCTGGAAACACCATATATTTT.